What follows describes a single T cell receptor beta chain. Antigen: not known. In germline, CDR1 is SGDLS, CDR2 YYNGEE. There are 16 residues in the CDR3. The V and J ends lost 0 bases and 4 bases respectively, with 15 bases between them. TCRdb reprocessed the reads via MiXCR and lists one record per CDR3 protein. The sample carries approximately 600,000 distinct CDR3 sequences, about 40% recorded once. The data are from a study of T cell repertoires in cytomegalovirus infection. At the level of the study: It was the public TCR beta signatures that indicated both CMV infection and matching HLA type.

V gene TRBV9 combines with J gene TRBJ2-3; perhaps TRBD1 as D (5 bases). This receptor was identified in a human donor in good health (CMV status not recorded). Some clones in this sample may be carry-over from other donors' samples. The specimen comprised cultured PBMCs, sampled from culture after CMV antigen stimulation. CDR3 in DNA: TGTGCCAGCAGCGTAGGGCACCAGGGATTGGCAGATACGCAGTATTTT. This sequence encodes CASSVGHQGLADTQYF.